This T cell receptor (beta chain) was sequenced for a study of T cells in Graves' hyperthyroidism and ophthalmopathy. Study-wide results and caveats: In blood, most of the thyroid clonotypes expanded above 0.001 were also present.

Diagnoses were made from clinical symptoms, serum measures (thyroxine and TRAb), thyroid ultrasound and orbital computed tomography. Amplified regions were TCR beta CDR3 sequences from RNA transcripts. First-round RT-PCR of the TCR CDR3 relied on the HTBI primer set. MiXCR, run by TCRdb on the multiplex PCR reads, gives a single entry per CDR3 protein. This table has roughly 290,000 distinct CDR3 sequences, about 18% appearing once. As concerns this clonotype: Its antigen is undetermined.

The germline V gene encodes CDR1 LGHNT and CDR2 FRNRAP. CDR3 size: 12 residues. V lost 6 bases to trimming and J lost 7 bases, with 10 bases between them. The chain recombines TRBV12-5 with TRBJ1-5; D call uncertain. The material sequenced was blood. This receptor was taken from an older woman with Graves' ophthalmopathy. CDR3 residues: CASGITGQPQHF. CDR3 coding DNA: TGTGCTAGTGGAATAACTGGGCAGCCCCAGCATTTT.